The rows below give T cell receptor beta chains drawn from one sample of a study of cytomegalovirus exposure and HLA in healthy donors. Data came from immunoSEQ multiplex PCR; TCRdb stores just in-frame clones and leaves some out. Of around 150,000 clones listed, approximately 93% are singletons. The sequenced sample was PBMCs. Source of these receptors: a man between 18 and 35 years old in good health and CMV-seronegative. Each CDR3 is given with its conserved first and last residue. D genes are given only for firm matches. Part of the rows lack a size; the others show once, few, many or a class for expanded clones.

D gene | V gene | clone size | CDR3 protein
. | TRBV7-6 | few | CASSLIVAVNTGELFF
. | TRBV11-2 | . | CASSLGQNNYGYTF
. | TRBV2 | . | CASAGEGPYGYTF
TRBD2 | TRBV27 | . | CASSTLAGGTYNEQFF
. | TRBV5-4 | . | CAPPAVKETQYF
. | TRBV6-1 | . | CASSESPLSALHGGQFF
. | TRBV19 | . | CASSTLGGWTDEQYF
. | TRBV6-5 | . | CASSYSSAAGELFF
. | TRBV5-4 | . | CASSVRANTGELFF
. | TRBV6-5 | . | CASSLQDSSYGYTF
. | TRBV6-5 | . | CASSYGGVDTDTQYF
TRBD2 | TRBV5-1 | once | CASSLAPNAGGTDTQYF
. | TRBV6-6 | . | CASSESRQAFF
TRBD2 | TRBV7-2 | . | CASSVSGRGETQYF
. | TRBV5-4 | . | CASSNTYNEQFF
. | TRBV11-3 | . | CASSSGGSYGYTF
. | TRBV7-9 | . | CASSAEQMTYEQYF
. | TRBV18 | . | CASSSTGKGSGGSLCILQDTQYF
. | TRBV19 | . | CASSIAPINEQFF
TRBD1 | TRBV18 | . | CASSPGQGDLYEQYF
. | TRBV5-1 | . | CASSMRDMGYTF
TRBD2 | TRBV5-4 | . | CASSRGASGNAGELFF
. | TRBV9 | . | CASSAQGPETDTQYF
TRBD1 | TRBV6-5 | . | CASSPGTGGGNTIYF